The clone carrying this T cell receptor beta chain was counted ten times or more. Its cognate antigen is unknown. These data come from a study of T-cell reconstitution after alpha-beta-depleted transplantation in children. General observations from the study: It was surviving recipient T cells and thymic progenitors that gave some patients high TCRbeta diversity at day 60. About two months after transplant, alpha-beta T cells reportedly came from several hundred expanded graft clones. T cells produced anew were the main source of T-cell counts and diversity one year after transplant.

Preparing the TCRbeta library involved the use of unique molecular identifiers. From the PCR reads, TCRdb called clonotypes with MiXCR, one entry per CDR3 protein. Of about 490,000 distinct CDR3 sequences listed, over 9.5% are singletons. Germline lookup yields CDR1 LGHNA and CDR2 YSLEER. V trimming: 3 bases; J trimming: 7 bases; junction bases outside the gene matches: 12. The CDR3 is 16 amino acids. The material was PBMCs, obtained before TCRalphabeta/CD19-depleted stem cell transplant. This clonotype was sampled from a child aged 2 to 15 with inherited bone marrow failure, due to receive a stem cell transplant. V usage is TRBV4-3 and J usage is TRBJ2-1, with 7 positions matching TRBD2. CDR3 sequence reads: CASSQDSGRGGNEQFF. CDR3 coding DNA: TGCGCCAGCAGCCAGGATTCGGGGAGGGGAGGGAATGAGCAGTTCTTC.